This T cell receptor beta chain was sequenced in a study of T cells in Graves' hyperthyroidism and ophthalmopathy. Study results and limitations: Median prediction lead before ophthalmopathy onset was 6.5 months with the model. The majority of expanded thyroid clonotypes above 0.001 also appeared in blood.

Patients showing uncontrolled infection, other autoimmune disease, pregnancy or lactation were ineligible. Clinical symptoms, serum thyroxine, TRAb, thyroid ultrasound and orbital computed tomography informed diagnoses. The CDR3 loop spans 19 amino acids. Germline CDR1 MGHDK, CDR2 SYGVNS. The TCR beta CDR3 regions underwent amplification using RNA transcripts as the source. The TCR CDR3 first-round RT-PCR relied on the HTBI primer set. TCRdb re-called the multiplex PCR reads through MiXCR, storing one row per CDR3 protein. This table holds approximately 610,000 distinct CDR3 sequences, over 15% found once. As for this clonotype: Its antigen is as yet unknown. This sequence may be a read error, since a much larger clone differs from it by one base.

This sequence originates from a woman aged 18-29 years with Graves' hyperthyroidism. Sequencing was carried out using blood. The rearrangement links TRBV25-1 to TRBJ1-3, with 9 bases lining up with TRBD1. In DNA form, the CDR3 reads TGTGCCAGCAGTGGTATTGGGGGACAGGGTATCCCCTCTGGAACCACCATATATTTT. Translated: CASSGIGGQGIPSGTTIYF.